A selection of T cell receptor beta chains follows, all from one sample in a study of blood T cell repertoires in COVID-19. Only in-frame clones appear in the TCRdb table, and some are missing; sequencing was by immunoSEQ multiplex PCR. Here the sample spans about 170,000 clones, 70% to 90% being singletons. The sequencing sample was made of peripheral blood. All receptors derive from a woman of 80 years or more with COVID-19, enrolled during active disease. The CDR3 runs from the conserved cysteine through the conserved F or W. D genes are given only for firm matches. Clone size appears in some rows only: once, few, many, or a class for an expanded clone.

clone_size,d_call,v_call,j_call,cdr3_aa,cdr3_nt
-,TRBD1,TRBV4-1,TRBJ2-7,CASSQRDRLYEQYF,TGCGCCAGCAGCCAACGGGACAGGCTCTACGAGCAGTACTTC
-,-,TRBV5-6,TRBJ1-2,CASSFAGGHDYGYTF,TGTGCCAGCAGCTTCGCCGGGGGGCACGACTATGGCTACACCTTC
-,-,TRBV6-2/TRBV6-3,TRBJ2-1,CASSTRKIYNEQFF,TGTGCCAGCAGCACTAGAAAGATTTACAATGAGCAGTTCTTC
-,-,TRBV21-1,TRBJ2-5,CASSKGEALETQYF,TGTGCCAGCAGCAAAGGTGAAGCTCTAGAGACCCAGTACTTC
-,-,TRBV18,TRBJ2-3,CASSPLGAGTDTQYF,TGTGCCAGCTCACCACTAGGGGCGGGCACAGATACGCAGTATTTT
-,-,TRBV30,TRBJ2-5,CAWSLLGRGSETQYF,TGTGCCTGGAGCCTCTTGGGGAGGGGGTCAGAGACCCAGTACTTC
few,-,TRBV28,TRBJ1-2,CASRRTQQGAIF,TGTGCCAGCAGACGAACTCAACAAGGGGCAATCTTC
-,TRBD1,TRBV19,TRBJ1-1,CASSTPTGGSTEAFF,TGTGCCAGTAGTACCCCGACAGGGGGCAGCACTGAAGCTTTCTTT
-,TRBD1,TRBV6-5,TRBJ1-5,CASIWRDRRNQPQHF,TGTGCCAGCATCTGGCGGGACAGGCGCAATCAGCCCCAGCATTTT
-,-,TRBV14,TRBJ2-1,CASSQFRGSYNEQFF,TGTGCCAGCAGCCAATTCCGCGGGTCCTACAATGAGCAGTTCTTC
-,-,TRBV6-2/TRBV6-3,TRBJ1-2,CASSPGGYSHGYTF,TGTGCCAGCAGCCCCGGTGGATACAGTCATGGCTACACCTTC
-,TRBD1,TRBV3-1/TRBV3-2,TRBJ2-4,CASSLGQGINIQYF,TGTGCCAGCAGCCTAGGACAGGGTATAAACATTCAGTACTTC